Listed below are T cell receptor beta chains from one sample, sequenced in a study of control samples from healthy donors and cancer patients. Sequenced by immunoSEQ multiplex PCR; TCRdb stores in-frame clones only, minus some. The sample gives 90,000 to 130,000 clones, around nine tenths of which show up once; less than 4% is in the top ten. Specimen: PBMCs. These receptors were collected from a woman in her fifties or sixties with lung cancer. Both conserved end residues are part of each CDR3. Fields, in order: clone size, D gene, V gene, J gene, CDR3 DNA, CDR3 protein. D genes are given only for firm matches. Clone size appears in some rows only: once, few, many, or a class for an expanded clone.

NA	TRBD1	TRBV7-2	TRBJ1-1	TGTGCCAGCAGCCTGGAACAGGGGGCGCGTACTGAAGCTTTCTTT	CASSLEQGARTEAFF
NA	NA	TRBV27	TRBJ1-1	TGTGCCAGCAGTCTAGGACCCATGGTAAGGGCTTTCTTT	CASSLGPMVRAFF
NA	TRBD1	TRBV18	TRBJ1-1	TGTGCCAGCTCACCCACGGGACAGGGGGACACTGAAGCTTTCTTT	CASSPTGQGDTEAFF
NA	NA	TRBV5-6	TRBJ1-4	TGTGCCAGCAGCTTGAGCAGGGGTCTACTGAATGAAAAACTGTTTTTT	CASSLSRGLLNEKLFF
NA	TRBD2	TRBV11-3	TRBJ2-2	TGTGCCAGCAGCGAAGCAGCGGGAGTAGGCACCGGGGAGCTGTTTTTT	CASSEAAGVGTGELFF
NA	NA	TRBV7-2	TRBJ2-5	TGTGCCAGCAGCTTTAATGGAGAGGAAGAGACCCAGTACTTC	CASSFNGEEETQYF
NA	NA	TRBV11-2	TRBJ2-1	TGTGCCAGCAGCTTAAGGGACCGACTCCGGGAACCCTACAATGAGCAGTTCTTC	CASSLRDRLREPYNEQFF
once	NA	TRBV5-4	TRBJ1-1	TGTGCCAGCAGCGTCGGGACACACACTGAAGCTTTCTTT	CASSVGTHTEAFF
NA	NA	TRBV7-8	TRBJ1-2	TGTGCCAGCAGCTCAGAACGGGGTGGCTACACCTTC	CASSSERGGYTF
NA	NA	TRBV9	TRBJ2-5	TGTGCCAGCAGCGTCGGCGGAAACGAGTGGGAGACCCAGTACTTC	CASSVGGNEWETQYF
NA	NA	TRBV5-5	TRBJ1-5	TGTGCCAGCAGCCCCGGGACGGTCGATCAGCCCCAGCATTTT	CASSPGTVDQPQHF
NA	NA	TRBV6-1	TRBJ2-7	TGTGCCAGCAGTGAGCAAGTTACCTACGAGCAGTACTTC	CASSEQVTYEQYF
few	TRBD2	TRBV3-1/TRBV3-2	TRBJ2-3	TGTGCCAGCAGCCAAGCGACAAAGCGGGAGGGGGACACAGATACGCAGTATTTT	CASSQATKREGDTDTQYF
NA	NA	TRBV19	TRBJ1-2	TGTGCCAGTGGTGGGGGCGAGGGCTACACCTTC	CASGGGEGYTF
NA	TRBD2	TRBV14	TRBJ2-1	TGTGCCAGCAGCCGAGCGGGGATATACAATGAGCAGTTCTTC	CASSRAGIYNEQFF
few	NA	TRBV19	TRBJ1-2	TGTGCCAGTAGGGGGAACTATGGCTACACCTTC	CASRGNYGYTF
NA	NA	TRBV7-8	TRBJ1-2	TGTGCCAGCAGCTTATCGGGGGGGGTTGCTGGCTACACCTTC	CASSLSGGVAGYTF
few	TRBD2	TRBV18	TRBJ2-5	TGTGCCAGCTCACCACCGGGACTAGCGGGAGGAGAGACCCAGTACTTC	CASSPPGLAGGETQYF
once	NA	TRBV4-1	TRBJ2-5	TGCGCCAGCAGCCAGAGCGGGTTAAACCAAGAGACCCAGTACTTC	CASSQSGLNQETQYF
NA	TRBD1	TRBV6-4	TRBJ1-6	TGTGCCAGCAGTGCAGGGGGATCTACGGGTTCACCCCTCCACTTT	CASSAGGSTGSPLHF
NA	NA	TRBV5-6	TRBJ1-2	TGTGCCAGCAGCTCTCAGGCGCACTATGGCTACACCTTC	CASSSQAHYGYTF
NA	TRBD2	TRBV11-2	TRBJ2-2	TGTGCCAGCAGGAAACTTCGCGGGAGACGAGGGAAAACCGGGGAGCTGTTTTTT	CASRKLRGRRGKTGELFF
NA	TRBD1	TRBV5-5	TRBJ2-1	TGTGCCAGCAGCCCTTGGACAGGGGGTGAGCAGTTCTTC	CASSPWTGGEQFF
NA	TRBD1	TRBV9	TRBJ2-2	TGTGCCAGCAGCGTAGCCCCGGGACAGGGAAGCACCGGGGAGCTGTTTTTT	CASSVAPGQGSTGELFF
NA	TRBD2	TRBV18	TRBJ2-3	TGTGCCAGCTCACCACCGGGACTAGCGGGAGGGACAGATACGCAGTATTTT	CASSPPGLAGGTDTQYF
NA	TRBD1	TRBV6-1	TRBJ2-6	TGTGCCAGCAGTGAATACAGGGGCGCAGGGGCCAACGTCCTGACTTTC	CASSEYRGAGANVLTF
NA	NA	TRBV29-1	TRBJ1-1	TGCAGCGTTGGTCAGGGCCGGACGAACACTGAAGCTTTCTTT	CSVGQGRTNTEAFF
NA	NA	TRBV9	TRBJ1-2	TGTGCCAGCAGCTACGACAGGATCTATGGCTACACCTTC	CASSYDRIYGYTF
NA	NA	TRBV5-5	TRBJ1-4	TGTGCCAGCAGGAGACAGGATTCAACTAATGAAAAACTGTTTTTT	CASRRQDSTNEKLFF
NA	NA	TRBV19	TRBJ1-3	TGTGCCAGTAGTACAGGGGCTGGAAACACCATATATTTT	CASSTGAGNTIYF
few	TRBD2	TRBV9	TRBJ2-1	TGTGCCAGCAGCGTAGGATTGGGCGGGAGCTCCTACAATGAGCAGTTCTTC	CASSVGLGGSSYNEQFF
NA	NA	TRBV19	TRBJ1-5	TGTGCCAGTAGTATAGGACAGGTGATATATAGCAATCAGCCCCAGCATTTT	CASSIGQVIYSNQPQHF
once	NA	TRBV7-2	TRBJ1-5	TGTGCCAGCAGCCTTTTAGGGAGCAATCAGCCCCAGCATTTT	CASSLLGSNQPQHF
NA	NA	TRBV3-1/TRBV3-2	TRBJ2-1	TGTGCCAGCACCTCCAAGGGGGGACCGCAAAACAATGAGCAGTTCTTC	CASTSKGGPQNNEQFF
NA	TRBD2	TRBV6-1	TRBJ2-3	TGTGCCAGCAGTGAACTCCCCGGACTAGCGGGGGGGCAAGATACGCAGTATTTT	CASSELPGLAGGQDTQYF
NA	NA	TRBV13	TRBJ2-7	TGTGCCAGCAGCCAACAGGACGGAACTTACTACGAGCAGTACTTC	CASSQQDGTYYEQYF
NA	TRBD1	TRBV15	TRBJ1-2	TGTGCCACCAGCAGAGGGGGTGGGACAGGGTCTAGGATTGATGGCTACACCTTC	CATSRGGGTGSRIDGYTF
NA	NA	TRBV2	TRBJ1-1	TGTGCCAGCAGTGAGAGACAGGTGAACACTGAAGCTTTCTTT	CASSERQVNTEAFF
NA	NA	TRBV28	TRBJ1-6	TGTGCCAGCAGTAAAGGGACCGTTTATAATTCACCCCTCCACTTT	CASSKGTVYNSPLHF